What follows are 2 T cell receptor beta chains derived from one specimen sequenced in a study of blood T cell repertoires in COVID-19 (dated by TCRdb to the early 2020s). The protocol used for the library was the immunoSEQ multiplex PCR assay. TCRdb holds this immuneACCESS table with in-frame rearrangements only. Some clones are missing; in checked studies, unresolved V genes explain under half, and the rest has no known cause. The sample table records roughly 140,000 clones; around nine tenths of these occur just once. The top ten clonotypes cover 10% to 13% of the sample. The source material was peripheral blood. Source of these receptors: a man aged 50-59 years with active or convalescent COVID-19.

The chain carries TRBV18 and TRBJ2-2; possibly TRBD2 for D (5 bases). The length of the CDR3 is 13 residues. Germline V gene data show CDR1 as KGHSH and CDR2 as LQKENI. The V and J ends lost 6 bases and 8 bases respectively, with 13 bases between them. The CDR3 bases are TGTGCCAGCTCGAGTAGCGACTCGGGGGAGCTGTTTTTT. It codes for CASSSSDSGELFF.

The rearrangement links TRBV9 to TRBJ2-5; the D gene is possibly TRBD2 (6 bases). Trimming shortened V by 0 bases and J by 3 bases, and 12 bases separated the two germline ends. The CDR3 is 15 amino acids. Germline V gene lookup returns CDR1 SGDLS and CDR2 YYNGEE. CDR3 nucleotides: TGTGCCAGCAGCGTAGTCGGGAGCAGGGAAGAGACCCAGTACTTC. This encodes CASSVVGSREETQYF.